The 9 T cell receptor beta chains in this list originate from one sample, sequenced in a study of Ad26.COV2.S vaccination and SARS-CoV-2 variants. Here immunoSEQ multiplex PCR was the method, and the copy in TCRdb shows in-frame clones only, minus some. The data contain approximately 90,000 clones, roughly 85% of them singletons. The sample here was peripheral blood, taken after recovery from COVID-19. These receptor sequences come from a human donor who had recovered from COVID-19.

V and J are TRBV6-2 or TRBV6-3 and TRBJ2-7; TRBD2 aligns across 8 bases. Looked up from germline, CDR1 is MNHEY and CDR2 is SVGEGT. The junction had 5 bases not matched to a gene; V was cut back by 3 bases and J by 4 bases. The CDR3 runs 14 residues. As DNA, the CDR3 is TGTGCCAGCAGTTATAAAGCGGGAGTTTACGAGCAGTACTTC. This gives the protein CASSYKAGVYEQYF.

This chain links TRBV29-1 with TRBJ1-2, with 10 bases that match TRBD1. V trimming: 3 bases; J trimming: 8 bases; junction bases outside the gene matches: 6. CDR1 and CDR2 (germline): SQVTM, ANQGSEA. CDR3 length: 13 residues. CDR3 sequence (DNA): TGCAGCGTTGATCGACAGGGGGCCGGGGGCTACACCTTC. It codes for CSVDRQGAGGYTF.

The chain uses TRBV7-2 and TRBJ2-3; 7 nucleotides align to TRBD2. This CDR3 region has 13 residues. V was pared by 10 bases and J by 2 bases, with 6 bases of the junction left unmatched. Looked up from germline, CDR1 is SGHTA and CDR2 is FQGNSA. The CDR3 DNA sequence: TGTGCCATCCTGGGGGGGACCACAGATACGCAGTATTTT. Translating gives CAILGGTTDTQYF.

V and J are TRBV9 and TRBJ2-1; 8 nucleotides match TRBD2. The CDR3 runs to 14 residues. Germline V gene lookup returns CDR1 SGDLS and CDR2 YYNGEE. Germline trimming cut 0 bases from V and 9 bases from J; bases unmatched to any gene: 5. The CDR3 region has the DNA TGTGCCAGCAGCGTAGTGGGTAGCGGGACTGAGCAGTTCTTC. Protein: CASSVVGSGTEQFF. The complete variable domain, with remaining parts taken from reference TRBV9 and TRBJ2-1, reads DSGVTQTPKHLITATGQRVTLRCSPRSGDLSVYWYQQSLDQGLQFLIQYYNGEERAKGNILERFSAQQFPDLHSELNLSSLELGDSALYFCASSVVGSGTEQFFGPGTRLTVL.

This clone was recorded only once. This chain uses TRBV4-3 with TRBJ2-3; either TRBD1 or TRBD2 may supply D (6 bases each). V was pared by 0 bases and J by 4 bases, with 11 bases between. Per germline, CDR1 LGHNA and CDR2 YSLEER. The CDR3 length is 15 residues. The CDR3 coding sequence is TGCGCCAGCAGCCAAGATAAGGGGGGCCCAGATACGCAGTATTTT. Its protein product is CASSQDKGGPDTQYF.

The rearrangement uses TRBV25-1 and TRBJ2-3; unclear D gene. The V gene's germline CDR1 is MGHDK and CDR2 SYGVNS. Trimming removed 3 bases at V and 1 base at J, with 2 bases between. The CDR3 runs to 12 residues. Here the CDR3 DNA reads TGTGCCAGCAGTGATGGCACAGATACGCAGTATTTT. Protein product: CASSDGTDTQYF. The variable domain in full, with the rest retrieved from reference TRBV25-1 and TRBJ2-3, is EADIYQTPRYLVIGTGKKITLECSQTMGHDKMYWYQQDPGMELHLIHYSYGVNSTEKGDLSSESTVSRIRTEHFPLTLESARPSHTSQYLCASSDGTDTQYFGPGTRLTVL.

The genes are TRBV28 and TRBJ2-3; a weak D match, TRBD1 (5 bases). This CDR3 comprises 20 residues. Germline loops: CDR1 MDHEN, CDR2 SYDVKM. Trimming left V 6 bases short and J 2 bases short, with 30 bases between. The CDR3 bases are TGTGCCAGCAGATCCGACCCTATTTATTGGGGCGCTGGCCACACAGATACGCAGTATTTT. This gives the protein CASRSDPIYWGAGHTDTQYF.

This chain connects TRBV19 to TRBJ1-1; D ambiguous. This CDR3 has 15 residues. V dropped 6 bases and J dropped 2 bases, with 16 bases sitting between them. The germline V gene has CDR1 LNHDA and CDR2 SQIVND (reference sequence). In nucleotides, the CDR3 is TGTGCCAGTAGAACTACCCCGACGGGAAACACTGAAGCTTTCTTT. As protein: CASRTTPTGNTEAFF.

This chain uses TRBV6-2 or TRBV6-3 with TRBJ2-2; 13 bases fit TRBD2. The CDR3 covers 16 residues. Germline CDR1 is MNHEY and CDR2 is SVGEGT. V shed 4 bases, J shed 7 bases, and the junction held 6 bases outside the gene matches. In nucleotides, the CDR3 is TGTGCCAGCAGTTTTACTAGCGGGAGGGCGAGCGGGGAGCTGTTTTTT. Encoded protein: CASSFTSGRASGELFF.